A single sample is the source of the 2 T cell receptor beta chains below, sequenced in a study of cytomegalovirus exposure and HLA in healthy donors. PCR involved 60 Vbeta and 13 Jbeta primers. The method was immunoSEQ multiplex PCR; TCRdb's version includes in-frame clones alone and lacks a portion of them. The data hold around 120,000 clones, with over 60% observed a single time. Sequenced input: PBMCs. All receptors derive from a human donor in good health.

The chain carries TRBV21-1 and TRBJ1-2. TRBV21-1 is a pseudogene segment. The CDR3 totals 18 residues. CDR3 region: CASSPWNLIVRRGYGYTF. DNA for the CDR3: TGTGCCAGCAGCCCATGGAATTTAATTGTACGACGGGGGTATGGCTACACCTTC.

The chain recombines TRBV27 with TRBJ2-3; TRBD1 might be the D (5 bases). There are 12 residues in the CDR3. V lost 9 bases and J lost 6, with 13 bases in between. Germline loops: CDR1 MNHEY, CDR2 SMNVEV (reference sequence). CDR3 sequence: CASKTRADTQYF. In DNA form, the CDR3 reads TGTGCCAGTAAAACCAGGGCGGATACGCAGTATTTT.